This T cell receptor beta chain was documented in a study of T cell repertoires in cytomegalovirus infection. Study-wide context: Recently identified HLA-C-restricted and well-studied HLA-B-restricted CMV epitopes were used. Public TCR beta signatures were indicative of both CMV infection and a matching HLA type.

The CDR3 consists of 16 residues. Per germline, CDR1 SGHVS and CDR2 FQNEAQ. V was clipped by 8 bases and J by 1 base, with 19 bases between them. This clonotype showed up many times. Its antigen remains unidentified. In TCRdb, the reads were re-called with MiXCR into one record per CDR3 protein. The data hold some 200,000 distinct CDR3 sequences, with 35% to 45% observed a single time. Findings and caveats of the study: Pooled public TCR beta family frequency picked out CMV carriers with the relevant HLA. Within the response measured ex vivo, HLA-C-restricted CMV-specific TCR beta clonotypes were dominant.

This sequence was found in a human donor in good health (CMV status not recorded). Some clones in this sample may be carry-over from other donors' samples. The V and J genes are TRBV7-8 and TRBJ2-3; D is unresolved. This specimen consisted of CD8+ T cells from cultured PBMCs, obtained from culture after CMV antigen stimulation. The CDR3 protein is CASPPGPPDRTDTQYF. CDR3 nucleotide sequence: TGTGCCAGCCCACCAGGACCCCCGGACCGCACAGATACGCAGTATTTT.